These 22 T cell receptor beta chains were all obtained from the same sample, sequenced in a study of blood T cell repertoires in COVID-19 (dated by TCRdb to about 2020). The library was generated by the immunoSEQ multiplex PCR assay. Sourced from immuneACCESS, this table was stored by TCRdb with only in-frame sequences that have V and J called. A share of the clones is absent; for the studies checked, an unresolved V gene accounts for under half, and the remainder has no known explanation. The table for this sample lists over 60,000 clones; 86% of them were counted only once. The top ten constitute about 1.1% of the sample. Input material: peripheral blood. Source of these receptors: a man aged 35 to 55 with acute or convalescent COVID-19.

This CDR3 is CASSSTGGPPTTNEKLFF. The CDR3 DNA follows: TGTGCCAGCAGCTCGACAGGGGGCCCGCCTACCACTAATGAAAAACTGTTTTTT. This chain joins TRBV5-5 and TRBJ1-4, with 10 bases identical to TRBD1. Losses at the gene ends were 3 bases for V and 2 bases for J; bases not matched to a gene: 10. Germline loops: CDR1 SGHKS, CDR2 YYEKEE (reference sequence). This CDR3 spans 18 amino acids.

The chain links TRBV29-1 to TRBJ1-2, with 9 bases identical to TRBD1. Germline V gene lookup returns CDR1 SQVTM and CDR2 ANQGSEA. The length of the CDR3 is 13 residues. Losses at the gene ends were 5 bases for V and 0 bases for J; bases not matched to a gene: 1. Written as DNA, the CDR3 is TGCAGCGTTCGACAGGGGGCTAACTATGGCTACACCTTC. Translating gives CSVRQGANYGYTF.

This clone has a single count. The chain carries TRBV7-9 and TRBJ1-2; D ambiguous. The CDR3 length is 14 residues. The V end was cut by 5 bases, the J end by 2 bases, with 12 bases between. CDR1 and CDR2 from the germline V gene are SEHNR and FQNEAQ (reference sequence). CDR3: CASSLGSVNYGYTF. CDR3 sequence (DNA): TGTGCCAGCAGCCTCGGCAGCGTAAACTATGGCTACACCTTC. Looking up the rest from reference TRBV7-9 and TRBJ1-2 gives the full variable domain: DTGVSQNPRHKITKRGQNVTFRCDPISEHNRLYWYRQTLGQGPEFLTYFQNEAQLEKSRLLSDRFSAERPKGSFSTLEIQRTEQGDSAMYLCASSLGSVNYGYTFGSGTRLTVV.

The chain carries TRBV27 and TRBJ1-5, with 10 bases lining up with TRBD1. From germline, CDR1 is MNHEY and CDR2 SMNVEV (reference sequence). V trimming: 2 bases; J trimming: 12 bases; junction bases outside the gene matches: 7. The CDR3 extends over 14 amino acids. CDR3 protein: CASSLGTGDTVQHF. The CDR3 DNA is TGTGCCAGCAGTTTAGGGACAGGGGATACGGTCCAGCATTTT.

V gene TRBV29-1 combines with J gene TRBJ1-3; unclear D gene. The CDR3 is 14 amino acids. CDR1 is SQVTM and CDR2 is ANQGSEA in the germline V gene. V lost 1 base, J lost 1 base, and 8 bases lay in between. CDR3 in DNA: TGCAGCGTTGAAGTCGCCGGGTCTGGAAACACCATATATTTT. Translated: CSVEVAGSGNTIYF. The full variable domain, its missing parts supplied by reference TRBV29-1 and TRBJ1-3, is SAVISQKPSRDICQRGTSLTIQCQVDSQVTMMFWYRQQPGQSLTLIATANQGSEATYESGFVIDKFPISRPNLTFSTLTVSNMSPEDSSIYLCSVEVAGSGNTIYFGEGSWLTVV.

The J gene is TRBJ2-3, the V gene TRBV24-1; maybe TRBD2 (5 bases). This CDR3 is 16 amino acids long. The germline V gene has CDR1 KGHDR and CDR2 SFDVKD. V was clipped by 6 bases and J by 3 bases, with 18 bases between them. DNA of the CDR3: TGTGCCACCAGTAGCGGAGGAGTCCCTAGTACAGATACGCAGTATTTT. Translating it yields CATSSGGVPSTDTQYF.

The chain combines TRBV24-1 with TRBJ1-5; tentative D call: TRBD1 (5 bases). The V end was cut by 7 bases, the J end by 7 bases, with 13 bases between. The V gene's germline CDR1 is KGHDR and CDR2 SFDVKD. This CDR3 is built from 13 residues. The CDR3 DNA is TGTGCCACCAGCACAGGAAAAGGGCAGCCCCAGCATTTT. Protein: CATSTGKGQPQHF.

CDR3 protein: CASSPASSGANVLTF. DNA of the CDR3: TGTGCCAGCTCACCAGCTAGCTCTGGGGCCAACGTCCTGACTTTC. The rearrangement links TRBV18 to TRBJ2-6; no firm D call. Trimming took off 2 bases at V and 0 bases at J, with 5 bases between the two ends. The germline CDR1 and CDR2 sequences are KGHSH and LQKENI. CDR3 length equals 15 residues.

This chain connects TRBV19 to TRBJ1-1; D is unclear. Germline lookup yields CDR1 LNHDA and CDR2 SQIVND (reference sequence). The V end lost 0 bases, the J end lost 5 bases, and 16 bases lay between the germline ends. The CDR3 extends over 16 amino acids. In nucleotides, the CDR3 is TGTGCCAGTAGTATAGATCTTCAGGAGGGAGAAACTGAAGCTTTCTTT. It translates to CASSIDLQEGETEAFF.

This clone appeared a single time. CDR3 amino acids: CASSLGIGNEQFF. The CDR3 DNA is TGCGCCAGCAGCCTAGGAATTGGGAATGAGCAGTTCTTC. V is TRBV5-1 and J is TRBJ2-1; D is undetermined. The V end lost 4 bases, the J end lost 7 bases, and 12 bases lay between the germline ends. CDR1 and CDR2 (germline): SGHRS, YFSETQ. The CDR3 is made up of 13 amino acids.

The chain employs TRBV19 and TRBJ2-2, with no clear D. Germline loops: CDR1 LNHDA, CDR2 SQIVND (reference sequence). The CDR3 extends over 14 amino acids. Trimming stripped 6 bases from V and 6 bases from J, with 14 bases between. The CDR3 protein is CASRRLSEAGELFF. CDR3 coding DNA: TGTGCCAGTAGGAGGTTATCAGAGGCCGGGGAGCTGTTTTTT.

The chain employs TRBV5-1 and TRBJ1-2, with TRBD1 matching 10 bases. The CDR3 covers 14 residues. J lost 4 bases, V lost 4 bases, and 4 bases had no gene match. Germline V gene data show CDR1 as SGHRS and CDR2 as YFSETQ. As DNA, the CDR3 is TGCGCCAGCAGCGGGACAGGGGAGGGCTATGGCTACACCTTC. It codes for CASSGTGEGYGYTF.

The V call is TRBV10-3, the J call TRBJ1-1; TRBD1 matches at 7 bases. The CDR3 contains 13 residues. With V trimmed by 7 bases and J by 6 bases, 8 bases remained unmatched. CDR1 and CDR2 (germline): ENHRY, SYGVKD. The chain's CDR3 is CAIKGQGVAEAFF. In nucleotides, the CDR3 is TGTGCCATCAAGGGCCAGGGGGTTGCTGAAGCTTTCTTT.

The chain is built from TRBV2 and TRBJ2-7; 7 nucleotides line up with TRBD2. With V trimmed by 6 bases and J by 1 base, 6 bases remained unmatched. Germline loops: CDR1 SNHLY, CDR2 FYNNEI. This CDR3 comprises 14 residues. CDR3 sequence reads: CASSAGTTSYEQYF. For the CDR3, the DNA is TGTGCCAGCAGCGCCGGGACTACTTCCTACGAGCAGTACTTC.

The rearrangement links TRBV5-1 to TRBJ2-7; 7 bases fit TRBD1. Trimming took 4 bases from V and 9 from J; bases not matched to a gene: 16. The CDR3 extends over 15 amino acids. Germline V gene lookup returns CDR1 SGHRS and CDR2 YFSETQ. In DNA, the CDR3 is TGCGCCAGCAGCCCTACTGACAGGGAAGGTTTGGTGCAGTACTTC. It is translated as CASSPTDREGLVQYF.

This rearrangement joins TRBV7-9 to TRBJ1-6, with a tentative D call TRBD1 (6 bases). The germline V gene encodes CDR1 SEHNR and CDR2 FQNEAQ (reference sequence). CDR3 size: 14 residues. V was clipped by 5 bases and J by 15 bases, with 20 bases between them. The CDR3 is CASSRGGPDTNLHF. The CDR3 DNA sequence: TGTGCCAGCAGCCGAGGGGGTCCCGACACAAACCTCCACTTT.

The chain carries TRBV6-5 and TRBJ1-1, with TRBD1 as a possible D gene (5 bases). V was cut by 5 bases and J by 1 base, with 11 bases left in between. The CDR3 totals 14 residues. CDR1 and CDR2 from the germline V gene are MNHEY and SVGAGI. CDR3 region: CASSPGWENTEAFF. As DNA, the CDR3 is TGTGCCAGCAGTCCAGGGTGGGAGAACACTGAAGCTTTCTTT.

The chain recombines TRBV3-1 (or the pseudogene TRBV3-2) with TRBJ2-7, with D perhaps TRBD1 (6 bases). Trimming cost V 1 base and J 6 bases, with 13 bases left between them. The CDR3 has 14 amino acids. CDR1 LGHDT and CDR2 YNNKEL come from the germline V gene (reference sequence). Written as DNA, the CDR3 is TGTGCCAGCAGCCAAGGGACAGTGGAGAGCGAGCAGTACTTC. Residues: CASSQGTVESEQYF.

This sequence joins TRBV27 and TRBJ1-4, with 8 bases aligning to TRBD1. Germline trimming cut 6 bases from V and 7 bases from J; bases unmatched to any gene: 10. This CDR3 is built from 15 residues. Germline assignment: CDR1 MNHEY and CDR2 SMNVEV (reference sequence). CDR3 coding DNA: TGTGCCAGCAGATCGCTCAGGGGGCCCGTTGAAAAACTGTTTTTT. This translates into CASRSLRGPVEKLFF.

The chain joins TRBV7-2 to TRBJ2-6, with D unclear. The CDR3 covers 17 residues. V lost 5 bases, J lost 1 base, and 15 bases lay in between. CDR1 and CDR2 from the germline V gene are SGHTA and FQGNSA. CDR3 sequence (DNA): TGTGCCAGCAGCCCCCGCCAACAACGTTCTGGGGCCAACGTCCTGACTTTC. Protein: CASSPRQQRSGANVLTF. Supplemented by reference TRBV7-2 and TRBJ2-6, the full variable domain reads GAGVSQSPSNKVTEKGKDVELRCDPISGHTALYWYRQSLGQGLEFLIYFQGNSAPDKSGLPSDRFSAERTGGSVSTLTIQRTQQEDSAVYLCASSPRQQRSGANVLTFGAGSRLTVL.

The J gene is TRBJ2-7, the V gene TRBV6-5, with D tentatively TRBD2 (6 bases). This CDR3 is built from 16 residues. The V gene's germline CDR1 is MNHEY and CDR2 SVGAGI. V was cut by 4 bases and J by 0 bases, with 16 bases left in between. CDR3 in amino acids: CASSSVGGASSYEQYF. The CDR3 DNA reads TGTGCCAGCAGTTCAGTGGGCGGGGCGAGCTCCTACGAGCAGTACTTC.

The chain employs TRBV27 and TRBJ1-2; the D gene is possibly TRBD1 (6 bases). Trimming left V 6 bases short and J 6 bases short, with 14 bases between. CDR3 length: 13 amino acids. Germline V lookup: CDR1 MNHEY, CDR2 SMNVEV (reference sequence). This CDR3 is CASSLRGIDGYTF. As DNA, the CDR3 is TGTGCCAGCAGCCTGAGGGGGATCGATGGCTACACCTTC.